This T cell receptor beta chain was observed in a study of blood T cell repertoires in COVID-19. The repertoire was sequenced with immunoSEQ multiplex PCR; TCRdb's copy has only in-frame clones and lacks some. This table holds around 150,000 clones, 65% to 90% found once. The CDR3 runs to 14 residues. V was pared by 5 bases and J by 1 base, with 14 bases between. In germline, CDR1 is GTSNPN, CDR2 SVGIG (reference sequence). Material: peripheral blood. The chain links TRBV30 to TRBJ1-1; the D gene is possibly TRBD1 (6 bases). The receptor's source is a woman aged 40 to 50 with COVID-19, enrolled during active disease. CDR3 coding DNA: TGTGCCTGGTCACCGGGACAACGGAACACTGAAGCTTTCTTT. It yields the protein CAWSPGQRNTEAFF.